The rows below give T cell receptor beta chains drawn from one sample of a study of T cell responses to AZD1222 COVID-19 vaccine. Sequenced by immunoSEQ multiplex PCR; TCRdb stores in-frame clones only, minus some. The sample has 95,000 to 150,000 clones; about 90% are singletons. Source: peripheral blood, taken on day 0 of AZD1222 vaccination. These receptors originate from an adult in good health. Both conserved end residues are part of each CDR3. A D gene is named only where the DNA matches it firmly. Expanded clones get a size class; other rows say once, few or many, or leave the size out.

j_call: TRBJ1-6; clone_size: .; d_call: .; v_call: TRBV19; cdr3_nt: TGTGCCAGTAGCGGGACGGCTTATAATTCACCCCTCCACTTT; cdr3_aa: CASSGTAYNSPLHF
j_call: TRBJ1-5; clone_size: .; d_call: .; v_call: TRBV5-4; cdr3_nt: TGTGCCAGCAGCTTGGACGGGGGAACTAATCAGCCCCAGCATTTT; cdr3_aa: CASSLDGGTNQPQHF
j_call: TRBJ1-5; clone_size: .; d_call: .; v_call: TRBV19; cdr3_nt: TGTGCCAGTAGTATAGATCTCTGGCGGTCAGGTAGCAATCAGCCCCAGCATTTT; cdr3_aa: CASSIDLWRSGSNQPQHF
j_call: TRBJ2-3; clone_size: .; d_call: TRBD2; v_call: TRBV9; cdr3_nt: TGTGCCAGCAGCTCCTGGACTAGCGGGAGCACAGATACGCAGTATTTT; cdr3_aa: CASSSWTSGSTDTQYF
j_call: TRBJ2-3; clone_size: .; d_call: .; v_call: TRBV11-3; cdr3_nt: TGTGCCAGCAGCTCCCCTGCGGAAGATACGCAGTATTTT; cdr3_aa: CASSSPAEDTQYF
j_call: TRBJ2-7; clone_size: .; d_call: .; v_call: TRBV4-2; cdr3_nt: TGTGCCAGCAGCCAAGATAAAGATAGAGGCGAGCAGTACTTC; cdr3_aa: CASSQDKDRGEQYF
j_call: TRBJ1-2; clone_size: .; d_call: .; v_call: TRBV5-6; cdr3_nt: TGTGCCAGCAGCCACCTTGAGGAGGATGGCTACACCTTC; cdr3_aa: CASSHLEEDGYTF
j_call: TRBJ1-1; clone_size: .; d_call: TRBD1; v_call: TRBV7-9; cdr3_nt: TGTGCCAGCAGCCCCCGGACAGGAGCCACTGAAGCTTTCTTT; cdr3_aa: CASSPRTGATEAFF
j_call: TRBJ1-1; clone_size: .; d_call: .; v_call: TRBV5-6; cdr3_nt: TGTGCCAGCAGCTTGGGTGGACAGTTTTACACTGAAGCTTTCTTT; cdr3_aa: CASSLGGQFYTEAFF
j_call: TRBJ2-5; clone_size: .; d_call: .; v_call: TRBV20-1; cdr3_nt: TGCAGTGCTAGAGTTGGTGGGGGCCAGTACTTC; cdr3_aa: CSARVGGGQYF
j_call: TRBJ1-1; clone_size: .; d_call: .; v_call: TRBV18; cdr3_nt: TGTGCCAGCTCCCTTATAGGACTGAACACTGAAGCTTTCTTT; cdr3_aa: CASSLIGLNTEAFF
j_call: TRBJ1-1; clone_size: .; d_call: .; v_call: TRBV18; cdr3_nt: TGTGCCAGCTCACCACTACAGGACTCTGAAGCTTTCTTT; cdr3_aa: CASSPLQDSEAFF
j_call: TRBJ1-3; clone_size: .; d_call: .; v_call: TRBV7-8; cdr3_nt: TGTGCCAGCAGCTCAAAGCGACAATCTAAATCTGGAAACACCATATATTTT; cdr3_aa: CASSSKRQSKSGNTIYF
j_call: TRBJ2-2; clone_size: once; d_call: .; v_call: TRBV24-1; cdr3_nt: TGTGCCACCAGTGATCACAGGGCGTACACCGGGGAGCTGTTTTTT; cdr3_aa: CATSDHRAYTGELFF
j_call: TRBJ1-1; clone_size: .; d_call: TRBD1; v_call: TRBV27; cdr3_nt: TGTGCCAGCATCAAGGACAGGGGGCACAGAACGGCTTTCTTT; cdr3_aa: CASIKDRGHRTAFF
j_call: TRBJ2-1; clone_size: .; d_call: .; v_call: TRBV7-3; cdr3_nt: TGTGCCAGCAGCCCAGCAGCTTACAATGAGCAGTTCTTC; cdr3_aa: CASSPAAYNEQFF
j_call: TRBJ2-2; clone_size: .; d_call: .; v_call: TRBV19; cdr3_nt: TGTGCCAGTAGTCCAGGGTCTGGGGAGCTGTTTTTT; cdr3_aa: CASSPGSGELFF
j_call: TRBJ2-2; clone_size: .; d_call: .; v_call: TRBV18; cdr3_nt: TGTGCCAGCTCACCAGGGTACCCAAACGGGGAGCTGTTTTTT; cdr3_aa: CASSPGYPNGELFF
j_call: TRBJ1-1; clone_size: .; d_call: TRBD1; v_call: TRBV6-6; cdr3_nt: TGTGCCAGCAGTCCGTCGAGGGACAGGGAAGCTGAAGCTTTCTTT; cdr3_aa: CASSPSRDREAEAFF
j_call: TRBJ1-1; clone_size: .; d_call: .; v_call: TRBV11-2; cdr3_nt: TGTGCCAGCAGCTTAGGCCCCCAGAGCACTGAAGCTTTCTTT; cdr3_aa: CASSLGPQSTEAFF
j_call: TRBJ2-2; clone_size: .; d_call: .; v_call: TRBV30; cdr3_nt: TGTGCCTGGACGGACTGGAACACCGGGGAGCTGTTTTTT; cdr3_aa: CAWTDWNTGELFF
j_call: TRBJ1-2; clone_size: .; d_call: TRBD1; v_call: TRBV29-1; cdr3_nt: TGCAGCGTTGTTAGGGACAGGGAAGAGTCTGGCTACACCTTC; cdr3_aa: CSVVRDREESGYTF